Below are 9 T cell receptor beta chains sequenced from a single sample in a study of blood T cell repertoires in COVID-19. Using immunoSEQ multiplex PCR, the repertoire was profiled, and TCRdb retains in-frame clones only, with some absent. The table lists about 25,000 clones, roughly nine tenths of them singletons. Sequencing input: peripheral blood. The receptors shown here come from a human donor with active COVID-19. The donor label of this sample is uncertain.

This chain connects TRBV19 to TRBJ2-3; 11 bases align to TRBD1. With 6 bases clipped from V and 3 bases from J, the junction kept 11 bases outside the gene matches. This CDR3 has 17 amino acids. CDR1 LNHDA and CDR2 SQIVND come from the germline V gene (reference sequence). The chain's CDR3 is CASRAHRGDRGTDTQYF. In nucleotides, the CDR3 is TGTGCCAGTAGGGCCCACCGCGGGGACAGGGGGACAGATACGCAGTATTTT.

The V call is TRBV2, the J call TRBJ2-3; 9 bases line up with TRBD1. Germline-derived CDR1 and CDR2 are SNHLY and FYNNEI. This CDR3 is 15 amino acids long. After removal of 7 bases from V and 0 bases from J, the junction contained 5 bases not matched to a gene. The CDR3 nucleotides are TGTGCCAGCACCAACAGGGGGCAAAGCACAGATACGCAGTATTTT. This sequence encodes CASTNRGQSTDTQYF.

The chain recombines TRBV4-3 with TRBJ1-1; D uncertain. The CDR3 covers 15 residues. Germline lookup yields CDR1 LGHNA and CDR2 YSLEER. Trimming stripped 0 bases from V and 1 base from J, with 9 bases between. CDR3: CASSQDHSGNTEAFF. Written as DNA, the CDR3 is TGCGCCAGCAGCCAAGACCACTCGGGGAACACTGAAGCTTTCTTT.

This sequence joins TRBV29-1 and TRBJ2-7; tentatively, D is TRBD1 (8 bases). V lost 5 bases and J lost 7, with 15 bases in between. This CDR3 region has 12 residues. Germline CDR1 reads SQVTM; CDR2 reads ANQGSEA. CDR3 sequence reads: CSVQGAGDEQYF. CDR3 coding DNA: TGCAGCGTTCAGGGGGCGGGGGATGAGCAGTACTTC.

This chain links TRBV7-3 with TRBJ2-2, with D possibly matching TRBD2 (5 bases). V shed 5 bases and J shed 6 bases, with 10 bases lying between them. This CDR3 has 13 amino acids. Germline CDR1 reads SGHTA; CDR2 reads FQGTGA. Here the CDR3 DNA reads TGTGCCAGCAGCCCCGAGGGTTCCGGGGAGCTGTTTTTT. It translates to CASSPEGSGELFF.

This clone was seen a single time. The V call is TRBV9, the J call TRBJ1-6, with TRBD1 as a possible D gene (5 bases). Germline V gene sequence: CDR1 SGDLS, CDR2 YYNGEE. The CDR3 runs to 15 residues. The V gene lost 3 bases and the J gene lost 0 bases, with 7 bases spanning the gap. The CDR3 loop reads CASSAQGSYNSPLHF. The CDR3 DNA reads as TGTGCCAGCAGCGCCCAGGGCTCCTATAATTCACCCCTCCACTTT.

This chain uses TRBV3-1 (or the pseudogene TRBV3-2) with TRBJ1-1; TRBD1 agrees at 7 bases. Germline CDR1 reads LGHDT; CDR2 reads YNNKEL (reference sequence). J lost 2 bases, V lost 3 bases, and 6 bases had no gene match. This CDR3 comprises 15 residues. Here the CDR3 DNA reads TGTGCCAGCAGCCAGCAGGGACAGCCAAACACTGAAGCTTTCTTT. Protein sequence: CASSQQGQPNTEAFF.

J is TRBJ2-1 and V is TRBV5-6, with 10 bases aligning to TRBD1. After removal of 2 bases from V and 8 bases from J, the junction contained 4 bases not matched to a gene. Germline V gene data show CDR1 as SGHDT and CDR2 as YYEEEE. This CDR3 has 14 amino acids. CDR3 bases: TGTGCCAGCAGCTTCCGGGACAGGGGCCATGAGCAGTTCTTC. This sequence encodes CASSFRDRGHEQFF.

The V call is TRBV6-5, the J call TRBJ1-1, with TRBD1 as a possible D gene (5 bases). CDR3 size: 12 residues. Germline assignment: CDR1 MNHEY and CDR2 SVGAGI. Trimming took off 2 bases at V and 8 bases at J, with 9 bases between the two ends. The CDR3 reads CASSYGALEAFF. Here the CDR3 DNA reads TGTGCCAGCAGTTACGGGGCGTTAGAAGCTTTCTTT.